The clone carrying this TCR beta chain was seen only once. This record comes from a study of cytomegalovirus exposure and HLA in healthy donors. The CDR3 length is 14 residues. Germline CDR1 reads MNHNS; CDR2 reads SASEGT. The V and J ends lost 6 bases and 4 bases, in that order; junction bases with no gene match: 8. PCR involved 60 Vbeta and 13 Jbeta primers. Assay: immunoSEQ multiplex PCR; the TCRdb copy retains only in-frame clones and omits some. This table has roughly 140,000 clones, approximately 70% appearing once. Material for sequencing was PBMCs. V and J are TRBV6-1 and TRBJ2-5, with 7 bases matching TRBD1. The TCR sequence derives from a human donor in good health. The chain's CDR3 is CASSSSDRAETQYF. Here the CDR3 DNA reads TGTGCCAGCAGCTCCTCAGACAGGGCAGAGACCCAGTACTTC.